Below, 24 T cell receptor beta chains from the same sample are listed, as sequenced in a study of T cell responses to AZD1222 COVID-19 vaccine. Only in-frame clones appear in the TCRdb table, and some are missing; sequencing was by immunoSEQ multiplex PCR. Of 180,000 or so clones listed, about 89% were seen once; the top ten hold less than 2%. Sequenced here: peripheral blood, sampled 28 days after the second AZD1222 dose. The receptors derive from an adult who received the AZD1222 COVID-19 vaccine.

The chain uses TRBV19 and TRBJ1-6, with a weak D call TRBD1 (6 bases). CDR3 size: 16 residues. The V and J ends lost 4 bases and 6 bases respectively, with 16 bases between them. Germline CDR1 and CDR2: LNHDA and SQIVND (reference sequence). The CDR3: CASSTQTGASNSPLHF. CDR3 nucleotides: TGTGCCAGTAGTACCCAGACAGGAGCTTCTAATTCACCCCTCCACTTT.

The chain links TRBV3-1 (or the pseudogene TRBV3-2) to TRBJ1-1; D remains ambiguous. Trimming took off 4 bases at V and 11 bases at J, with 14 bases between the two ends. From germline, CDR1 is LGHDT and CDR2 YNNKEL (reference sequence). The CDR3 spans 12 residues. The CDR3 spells CASSPNGLVAFF. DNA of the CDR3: TGTGCCAGCAGCCCTAACGGACTAGTGGCTTTCTTT.

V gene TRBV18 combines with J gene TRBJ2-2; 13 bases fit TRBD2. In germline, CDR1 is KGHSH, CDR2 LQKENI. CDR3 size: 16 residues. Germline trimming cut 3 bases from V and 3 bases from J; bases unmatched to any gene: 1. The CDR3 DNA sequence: TGTGCCAGCTCACCGGGACTAGCGGGATACACCGGGGAGCTGTTTTTT. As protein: CASSPGLAGYTGELFF.

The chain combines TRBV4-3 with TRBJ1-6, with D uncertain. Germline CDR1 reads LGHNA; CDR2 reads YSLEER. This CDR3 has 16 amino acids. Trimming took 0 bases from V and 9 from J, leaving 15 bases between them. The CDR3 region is CASSQDATERASPLHF. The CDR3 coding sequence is TGCGCCAGCAGCCAAGATGCAACAGAGCGGGCTTCACCCCTCCACTTT.

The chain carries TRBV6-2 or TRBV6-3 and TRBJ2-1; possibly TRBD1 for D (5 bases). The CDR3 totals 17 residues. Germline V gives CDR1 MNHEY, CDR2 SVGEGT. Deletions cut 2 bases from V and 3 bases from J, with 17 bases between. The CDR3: CASSYVRWAGNYNEQFF. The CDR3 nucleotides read TGTGCCAGCAGTTACGTCAGGTGGGCAGGGAACTACAATGAGCAGTTCTTC.

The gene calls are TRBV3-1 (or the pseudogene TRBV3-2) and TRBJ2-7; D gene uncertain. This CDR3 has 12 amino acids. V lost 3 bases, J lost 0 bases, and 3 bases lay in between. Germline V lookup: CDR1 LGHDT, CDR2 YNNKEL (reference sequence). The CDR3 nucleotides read TGTGCCAGCAGCCAGGCCTCCTACGAGCAGTACTTC. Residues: CASSQASYEQYF.

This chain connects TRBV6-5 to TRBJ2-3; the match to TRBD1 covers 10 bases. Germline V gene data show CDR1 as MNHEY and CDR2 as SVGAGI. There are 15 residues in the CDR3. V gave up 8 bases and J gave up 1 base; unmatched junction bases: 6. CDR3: CASARDRGRTDTQYF. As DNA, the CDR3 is TGTGCCAGCGCACGGGACAGGGGACGCACAGATACGCAGTATTTT.

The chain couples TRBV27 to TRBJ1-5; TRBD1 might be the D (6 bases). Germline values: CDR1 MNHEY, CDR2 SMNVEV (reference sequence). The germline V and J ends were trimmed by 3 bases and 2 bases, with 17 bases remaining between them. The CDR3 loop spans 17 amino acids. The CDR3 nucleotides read TGTGCCAGCAGTTTTCGTGGGGGGCGCGTCGGCAATCAGCCCCAGCATTTT. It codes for CASSFRGGRVGNQPQHF.

Here the CDR3 reads CASRPSRGFVALHF. The CDR3 DNA sequence: TGTGCCAGCAGACCGAGCCGGGGATTTGTCGCCCTCCACTTT. V is TRBV27 and J is TRBJ1-6; D is uncertain. This CDR3 is 14 amino acids long. CDR1 and CDR2 from the germline V gene are MNHEY and SMNVEV (reference sequence). V lost 6 bases and J 14 bases, leaving 20 bases between the germline ends.

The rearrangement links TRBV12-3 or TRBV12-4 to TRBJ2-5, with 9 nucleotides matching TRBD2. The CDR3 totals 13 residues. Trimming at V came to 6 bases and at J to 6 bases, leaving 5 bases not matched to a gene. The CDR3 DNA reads TGTGCCAGCAGCCTAGCGGGGATCAAGACCCAGTACTTC. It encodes CASSLAGIKTQYF.

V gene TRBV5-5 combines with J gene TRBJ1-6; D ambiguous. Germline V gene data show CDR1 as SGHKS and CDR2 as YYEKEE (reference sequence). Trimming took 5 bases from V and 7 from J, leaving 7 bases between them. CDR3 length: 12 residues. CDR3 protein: CASRIANSPLHF. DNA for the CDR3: TGTGCCAGCAGAATCGCGAATTCACCCCTCCACTTT.

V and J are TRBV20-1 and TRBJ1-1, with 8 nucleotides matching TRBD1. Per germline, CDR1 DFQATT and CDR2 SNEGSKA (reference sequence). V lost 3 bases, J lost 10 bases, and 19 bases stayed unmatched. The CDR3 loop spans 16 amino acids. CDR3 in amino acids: CSASASGTGGRMGAFF. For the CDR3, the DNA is TGCAGTGCTAGTGCTTCCGGGACAGGCGGTAGGATGGGAGCTTTCTTT.

CDR3 amino acids: CASSGIGSLSDNSPLHF. The CDR3 nucleotides read TGTGCCAGCAGTGGTATCGGCTCGCTGTCGGATAATTCACCCCTCCACTTT. V gene TRBV2 combines with J gene TRBJ1-6; D gene unclear. This CDR3 comprises 17 residues. V gave up 4 bases and J gave up 5 bases, with 18 bases separating them. Germline CDR1 reads SNHLY; CDR2 reads FYNNEI. The full variable domain, with the rest looked up from reference TRBV2 and TRBJ1-6, is EPEVTQTPSHQVTQMGQEVILRCVPISNHLYFYWYRQILGQKVEFLVSFYNNEISEKSEIFDDQFSVERPDGSNFTLKIRSTKLEDSAMYFCASSGIGSLSDNSPLHFGNGTRLTVT.

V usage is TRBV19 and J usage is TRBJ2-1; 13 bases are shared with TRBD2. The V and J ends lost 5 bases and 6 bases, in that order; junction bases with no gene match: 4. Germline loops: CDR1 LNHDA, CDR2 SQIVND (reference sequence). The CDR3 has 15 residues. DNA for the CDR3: TGTGCCAGTAGTTTCGGACTAGCGGGGGTCAATGAGCAGTTCTTC. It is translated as CASSFGLAGVNEQFF. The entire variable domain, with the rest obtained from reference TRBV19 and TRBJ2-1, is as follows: DGGITQSPKYLFRKEGQNVTLSCEQNLNHDAMYWYRQDPGQGLRLIYYSQIVNDFQKGDIAEGYSVSREKKESFPLTVTSAQKNPTAFYLCASSFGLAGVNEQFFGPGTRLTVL.

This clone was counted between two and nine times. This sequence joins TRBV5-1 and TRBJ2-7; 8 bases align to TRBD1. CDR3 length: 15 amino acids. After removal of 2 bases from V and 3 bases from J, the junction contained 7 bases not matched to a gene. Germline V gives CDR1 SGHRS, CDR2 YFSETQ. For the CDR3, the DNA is TGCGCCAGCAGCTTTTCCGTTACAGGGGGCTACGAGCAGTACTTC. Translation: CASSFSVTGGYEQYF.

The CDR3 DNA reads as TGTGCCAGCAGCTGGACAGGGGGACTGAACACTGAAGCTTTCTTT. Translation: CASSWTGGLNTEAFF. The chain carries TRBV6-5 and TRBJ1-1; 10 bases map to TRBD1. The trim removed 6 bases at V and 0 bases at J, leaving 4 bases unmatched. CDR1 is MNHEY and CDR2 is SVGAGI in the germline V gene. This CDR3 comprises 15 residues.

The CDR3 is CASSLRTGGNTEAFF. The CDR3 DNA is TGTGCCAGCAGCTTAAGGACAGGGGGGAACACTGAAGCTTTCTTT. This chain uses TRBV11-2 with TRBJ1-1; 10 bases match TRBD1. V gave up 2 bases and J gave up 1 base; unmatched junction bases: 1. The CDR3 loop spans 15 amino acids. Germline-derived CDR1 and CDR2 are SGHAT and FQNNGV.

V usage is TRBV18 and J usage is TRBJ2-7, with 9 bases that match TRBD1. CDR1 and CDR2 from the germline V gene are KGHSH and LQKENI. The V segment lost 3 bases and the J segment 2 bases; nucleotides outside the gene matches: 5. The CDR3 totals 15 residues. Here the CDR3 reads CASSPLGQGTYEQYF. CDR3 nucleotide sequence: TGTGCCAGCTCACCGTTAGGACAGGGGACCTACGAGCAGTACTTC.

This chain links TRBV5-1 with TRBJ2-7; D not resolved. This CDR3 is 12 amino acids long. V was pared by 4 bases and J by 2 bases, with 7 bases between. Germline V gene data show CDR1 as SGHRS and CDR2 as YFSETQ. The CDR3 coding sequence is TGCGCCAGCAGCGCGACCACCTACGAGCAGTACTTC. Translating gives CASSATTYEQYF.

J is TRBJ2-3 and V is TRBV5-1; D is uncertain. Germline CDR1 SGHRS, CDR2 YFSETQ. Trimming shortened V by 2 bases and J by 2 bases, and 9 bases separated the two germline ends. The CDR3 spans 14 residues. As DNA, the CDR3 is TGCGCCAGCAGCTTTGGACGGTCCACAGATACGCAGTATTTT. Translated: CASSFGRSTDTQYF. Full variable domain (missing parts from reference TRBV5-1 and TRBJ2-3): KAGVTQTPRYLIKTRGQQVTLSCSPISGHRSVSWYQQTPGQGLQFLFEYFSETQRNKGNFPGRFSGRQFSNSRSEMNVSTLELGDSALYLCASSFGRSTDTQYFGPGTRLTVL.

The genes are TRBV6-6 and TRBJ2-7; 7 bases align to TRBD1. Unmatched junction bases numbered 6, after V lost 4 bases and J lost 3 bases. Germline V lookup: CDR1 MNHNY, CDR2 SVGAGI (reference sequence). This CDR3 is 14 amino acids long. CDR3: CASSSGQLRYEQYF. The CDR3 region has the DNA TGTGCCAGCAGTTCGGGACAGCTACGCTACGAGCAGTACTTC.

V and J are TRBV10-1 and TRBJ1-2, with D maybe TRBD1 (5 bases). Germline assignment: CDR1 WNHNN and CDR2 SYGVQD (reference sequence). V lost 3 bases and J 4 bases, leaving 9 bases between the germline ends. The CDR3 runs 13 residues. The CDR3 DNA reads TGCGCCAGCAGTGACAACAGGTTCTATGGCTACACCTTC. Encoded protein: CASSDNRFYGYTF.

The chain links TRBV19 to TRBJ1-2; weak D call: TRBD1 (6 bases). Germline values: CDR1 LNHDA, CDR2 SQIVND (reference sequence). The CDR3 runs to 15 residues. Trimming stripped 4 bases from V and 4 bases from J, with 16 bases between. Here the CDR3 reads CASSKQGGGRYGYTF. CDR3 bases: TGTGCCAGTAGTAAACAGGGAGGTGGCCGCTATGGCTACACCTTC.

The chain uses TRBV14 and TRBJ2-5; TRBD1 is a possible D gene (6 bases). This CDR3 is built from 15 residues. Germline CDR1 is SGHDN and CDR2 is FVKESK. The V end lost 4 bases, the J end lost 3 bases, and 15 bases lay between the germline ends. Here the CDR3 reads CASSRLRGEEETQYF. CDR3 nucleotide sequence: TGTGCCAGCAGCCGACTCAGGGGAGAGGAAGAGACCCAGTACTTC.